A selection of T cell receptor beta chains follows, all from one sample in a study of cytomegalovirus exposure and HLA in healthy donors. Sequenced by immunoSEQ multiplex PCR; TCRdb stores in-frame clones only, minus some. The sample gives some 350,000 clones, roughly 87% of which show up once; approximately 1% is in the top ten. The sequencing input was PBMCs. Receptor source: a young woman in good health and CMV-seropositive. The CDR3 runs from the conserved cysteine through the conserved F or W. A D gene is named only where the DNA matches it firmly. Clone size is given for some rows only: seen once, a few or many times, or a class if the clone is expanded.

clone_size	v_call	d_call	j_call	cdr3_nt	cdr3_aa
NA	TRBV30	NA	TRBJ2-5	TGTGCCTGGAGTGAGGGCGCGAGAGAGACCCAGTACTTC	CAWSEGARETQYF
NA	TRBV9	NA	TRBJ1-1	TGTGCCAGCAGCGTAGTGTCGACAGGGAACACTGAAGCTTTCTTT	CASSVVSTGNTEAFF
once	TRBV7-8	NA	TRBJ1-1	TGTGCCAGCAGCTCGTGGGGGGGTCCTAACACTGAAGCTTTCTTT	CASSSWGGPNTEAFF
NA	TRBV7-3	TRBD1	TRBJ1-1	TGTGCCAGCAGCCCCAGGACAGGGGCGCGGAACACTGAAGCTTTCTTT	CASSPRTGARNTEAFF
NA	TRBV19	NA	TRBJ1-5	TGTGCCAGTAGTATCGTTCAGTTGAATCAGCCCCAGCATTTT	CASSIVQLNQPQHF
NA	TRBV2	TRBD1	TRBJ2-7	TGTGCCAGCAGTGACATATCCTTCACCGGGACAGGGTGGTTCTTCGACCAGTACTTC	CASSDISFTGTGWFFDQYF
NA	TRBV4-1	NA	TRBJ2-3	TGCGCCAGCAGCCTGGGACACTCCCCGACAGATACGCAGTATTTT	CASSLGHSPTDTQYF
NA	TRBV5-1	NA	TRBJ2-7	TGCGCCAGCAGCTCGGGACATAACTACGAGCAGTACTTC	CASSSGHNYEQYF
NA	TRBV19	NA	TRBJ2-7	TGTGCCAGTAGTATCGGGCAGGGACCCACCTACGAGCAGTACTTC	CASSIGQGPTYEQYF
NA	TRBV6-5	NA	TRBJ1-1	TGTGCCAGCAGCTCGTCGAGGGTGCCTGAAGCTTTCTTT	CASSSSRVPEAFF
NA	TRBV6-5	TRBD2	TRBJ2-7	TGTGCCAGCAGTTATGGAGTAGCGGGAGTCCGGGAGCAGTACTTC	CASSYGVAGVREQYF
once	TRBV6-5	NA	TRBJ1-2	TGTGCCAGCCTTAATAGTGGCCTAGCTAACTATGGCTACACCTTC	CASLNSGLANYGYTF
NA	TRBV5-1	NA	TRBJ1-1	TGCGCCAGCAGCTTGATTACACCGGGGAACACTGAAGCTTTCTTT	CASSLITPGNTEAFF
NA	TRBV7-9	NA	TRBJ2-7	TGTGCCAGCAGCCCCGGGCCCAACTCCTACGAGCAGTACTTC	CASSPGPNSYEQYF
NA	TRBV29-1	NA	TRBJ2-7	TGCAGCGTCACAGGGTTCGGGGGGAGAGAGCAGTACTTC	CSVTGFGGREQYF
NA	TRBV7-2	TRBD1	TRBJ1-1	TGTGCCAGCAGCTTGGGACAGACGAACACTGAAGCTTTCTTT	CASSLGQTNTEAFF
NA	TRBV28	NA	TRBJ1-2	TGTGCCAGCAGTTTATTGTCCAATAGCGGCTACACCTTC	CASSLLSNSGYTF
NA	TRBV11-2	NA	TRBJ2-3	TGTGCCAGCAGCTTGGAAACAACAGATACGCAGTATTTT	CASSLETTDTQYF
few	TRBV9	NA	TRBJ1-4	TGTGCCAGCAGCGTAGGCGGGATAAGGGAAAAACTGTTTTTT	CASSVGGIREKLFF
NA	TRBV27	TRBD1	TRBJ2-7	TGTGCCAGCAGTTGGGGACAGGGACCCTACGAGCAGTACTTC	CASSWGQGPYEQYF
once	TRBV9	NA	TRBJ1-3	TGTGCCAGCAGCGGGACGGTCAACTCTGGAAACACCATATATTTT	CASSGTVNSGNTIYF
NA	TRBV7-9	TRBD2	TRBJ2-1	TGTGCCAGCAGCTTAGAAGCGGGACTAGCGGGACCGCAGTTCTTC	CASSLEAGLAGPQFF
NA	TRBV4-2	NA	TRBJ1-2	TGTGCCAGCAGCCAAGCGGGGACTAACTATGGCTACACCTTC	CASSQAGTNYGYTF
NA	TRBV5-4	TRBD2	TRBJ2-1	TGTGCCAGCAGCCGGGATGGGAGCGGGGCTTCTTTTGGCAATGAGCAGTTCTTC	CASSRDGSGASFGNEQFF
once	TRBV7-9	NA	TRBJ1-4	TGTGCCAGCAGCTTAAGGCCAGGAGCAACTAATGAAAAACTGTTTTTT	CASSLRPGATNEKLFF
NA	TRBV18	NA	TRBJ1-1	TGTGCCAGCTCACCGGGGTTGTCTACAAGCACTGAAGCTTTCTTT	CASSPGLSTSTEAFF
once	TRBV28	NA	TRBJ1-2	TGTGCCAGCAAGAGGGGGGGCTACACCTTC	CASKRGGYTF
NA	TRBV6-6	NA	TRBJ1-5	TGTGCCAGCAGTTACAGGGGCGGCAATCAGCCCCAGCATTTT	CASSYRGGNQPQHF
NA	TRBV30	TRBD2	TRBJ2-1	TGTGCCTGGGGCCGACTAGCGGGAGTGGGCAATGAGCAGTTCTTC	CAWGRLAGVGNEQFF
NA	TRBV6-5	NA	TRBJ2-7	TGTGCCAGCTGGGACGCTTTCACCTACGAGCAGTACTTC	CASWDAFTYEQYF
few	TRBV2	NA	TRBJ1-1	TGTGCCAGCAGTGAAGCTCCGTATCGGGGAGAAGCTTTCTTT	CASSEAPYRGEAFF
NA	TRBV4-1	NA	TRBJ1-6	TGCGCCAGCAGCCCACCCATTTTTGGGGGTAATTCACCCCTCCACTTT	CASSPPIFGGNSPLHF
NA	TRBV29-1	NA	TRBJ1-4	TGCAGCGCTAGGGCCACAAGGGGAACTAATGAAAAACTGTTTTTT	CSARATRGTNEKLFF
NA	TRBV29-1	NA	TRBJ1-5	TGCAGCGTTGCCCAGGGAACCGATCAGCCCCAGCATTTT	CSVAQGTDQPQHF
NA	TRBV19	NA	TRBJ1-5	TGTGCCAGTAGTCCAAGGGGCGGGAGCAATCAGCCCCAGCATTTT	CASSPRGGSNQPQHF
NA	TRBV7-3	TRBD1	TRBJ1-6	TGTGCCAGCAGCAATTTAACAGGGGAGGGTAATTCACCCCTCCACTTT	CASSNLTGEGNSPLHF
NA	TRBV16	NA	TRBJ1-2	TGTGCCAGCAGCCAGGGAGGCCACTATGGCTACACCTTC	CASSQGGHYGYTF
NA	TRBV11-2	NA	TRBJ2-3	TGTGCCAGCAGTTATCCCGGGACCGGCACAGATACGCAGTATTTT	CASSYPGTGTDTQYF
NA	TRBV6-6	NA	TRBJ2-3	TGTGCCAGCAGTCACCTCACAGATACGCAGTATTTT	CASSHLTDTQYF
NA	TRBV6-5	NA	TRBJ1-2	TGTGCCAGCACCAGTCCGGGCAGTTATGGCTACACCTTC	CASTSPGSYGYTF
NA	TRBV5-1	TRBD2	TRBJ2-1	TGCGCCAGTAGGACTAGCGGGGGTCGGAGCTCCTACAATGAGCAGTTCTTC	CASRTSGGRSSYNEQFF
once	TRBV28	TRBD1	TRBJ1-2	TGTGCCAGCACTGACAGGGGGCGCGATGGCTATGGCTACACCTTC	CASTDRGRDGYGYTF
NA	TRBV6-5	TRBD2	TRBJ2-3	TGTGCCAGCAGTTACGGGGGGGGCACAGATACGCAGTATTTT	CASSYGGGTDTQYF
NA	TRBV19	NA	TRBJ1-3	TGTGCCAGTAGTCCCGGGACGGCCTCCTCTGGAAACACCATATATTTT	CASSPGTASSGNTIYF
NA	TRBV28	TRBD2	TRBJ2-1	TGTGCCAGCAGTTTGTGGTCGCGGGAGGAGCAGTTCTTC	CASSLWSREEQFF
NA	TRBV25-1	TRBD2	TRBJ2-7	TGTGCCAGCAGTGAATTGGGTAGCGGGAGCCAAAGGTTCGAGCAGTACTTC	CASSELGSGSQRFEQYF